Below are 32 T cell receptor beta chains sequenced from a single sample in a study of T cells after yellow fever vaccination. TCRdb re-called the 5' RACE reads with MiXCR, one entry per CDR3 protein. The sample yields under 500,000 distinct CDR3 sequences, roughly a sixth seen once. Sample: PBMCs, taken before the yellow fever booster vaccination. Receptors originate from a man between 18 and 29 years old who received the YFV17D yellow fever vaccine.

The chain links TRBV7-9 to TRBJ2-5; 8 nucleotides align to TRBD1. V lost 1 base and J lost 4; bases outside the gene matches: 5. Germline CDR1 SEHNR, CDR2 FQNEAQ (reference sequence). The CDR3 has 15 amino acids. Here the CDR3 reads CASSLDPGQGETQYF. The DNA of the CDR3 is TGTGCCAGCAGCTTAGACCCTGGACAGGGAGAGACCCAGTACTTC.

There are many counts of this clonotype. The CDR3 sequence is CASSRLTGIREQYV. DNA for the CDR3: TGTGCCAGCAGTCGGCTGACAGGGATTCGCGAGCAGTACGTC. The chain recombines TRBV6-2 or TRBV6-3 with TRBJ2-7, with TRBD1 identical over 7 bases. This CDR3 has 14 residues. Germline CDR1 reads MNHEY; CDR2 reads SVGEGT. V lost 5 bases and J lost 6; bases outside the gene matches: 10.

This clonotype was found a few times. The CDR3 here is CASSPGGGIGDTQYF. CDR3 DNA sequence: TGTGCCAGCAGCCCCGGAGGGGGCATCGGAGATACGCAGTATTTT. The gene calls are TRBV7-2 and TRBJ2-3, with D possibly being TRBD1 (7 bases). The germline gives CDR1 SGHTA, CDR2 FQGNSA. CDR3 length: 15 amino acids. Trimming left V 5 bases short and J 5 bases short, with 17 bases between.

The chain uses TRBV4-2 and TRBJ2-7, with 9 nucleotides matching TRBD1. Trimming at V came to 0 bases and at J to 2 bases, leaving 2 bases not matched to a gene. This CDR3 has 15 residues. Germline-derived CDR1 and CDR2 are LGHNA and YNFKEQ. The CDR3 protein is CASSQEGQGTYEQYF. The CDR3 DNA is TGTGCCAGCAGCCAAGAAGGACAGGGGACCTACGAGCAGTACTTC.

This clonotype occurred a few times. The V call is TRBV7-3, the J call TRBJ1-5; D unclear. There are 13 residues in the CDR3. Looked up from germline, CDR1 is SGHTA and CDR2 is FQGTGA. V was cut by 5 bases and J by 6 bases, with 11 bases left in between. The CDR3 region is CASSPVAGQPQHF. Written as DNA, the CDR3 is TGTGCCAGCAGCCCCGTAGCGGGTCAGCCCCAGCATTTT.

The chain uses TRBV18 and TRBJ2-2; D gene uncertain. The V and J ends lost 4 bases and 2 bases respectively, with 5 bases between them. Germline loops: CDR1 KGHSH, CDR2 LQKENI. CDR3 length equals 13 residues. CDR3 sequence reads: CASSHTNTGELFF. The CDR3 DNA reads TGTGCCAGCTCACATACTAACACCGGGGAGCTGTTTTTT.

This clonotype was found a few times. V usage is TRBV27 and J usage is TRBJ2-3; D might be TRBD1 (6 bases). Deletions cut 0 bases from V and 1 base from J, with 11 bases between. Germline V gene data show CDR1 as MNHEY and CDR2 as SMNVEV (reference sequence). The CDR3 runs 16 residues. The CDR3 spells CASSLSSAGGTDTQYF. In DNA, the CDR3 is TGTGCCAGCAGTTTATCGTCGGCAGGGGGCACAGATACGCAGTATTTT.

In this sample, this clonotype turned up many times. The V call is TRBV5-1, the J call TRBJ1-3, with no clear D. The V end was cut by 1 base, the J end by 4 bases, with 12 bases between. Germline CDR1 SGHRS, CDR2 YFSETQ. The CDR3 contains 15 residues. CDR3 in amino acids: CASSLSFRTGNTIYF. The CDR3 DNA reads TGCGCCAGCAGCTTGTCGTTCCGCACGGGAAACACCATATATTTT. Together with reference TRBV5-1 and TRBJ1-3, the CDR3 gives the full variable domain: KAGVTQTPRYLIKTRGQQVTLSCSPISGHRSVSWYQQTPGQGLQFLFEYFSETQRNKGNFPGRFSGRQFSNSRSEMNVSTLELGDSALYLCASSLSFRTGNTIYFGEGSWLTVV.

The sample holds a few counts of this clonotype. The chain is built from TRBV7-9 and TRBJ1-1; D is ambiguous. Trimming removed 2 bases at V and 5 bases at J, with 6 bases between. Germline V gene lookup returns CDR1 SEHNR and CDR2 FQNEAQ (reference sequence). The CDR3 totals 12 residues. This CDR3 reads CASSLSETEAFF. CDR3 DNA: TGTGCCAGCAGCTTAAGCGAGACTGAAGCTTTCTTT.

This clonotype was seen only a few times. The chain joins TRBV5-4 to TRBJ1-1, with D unclear. The ends were cut back, 0 bases at V and 1 base at J, with 7 bases in the middle. The CDR3 contains 14 residues. Germline CDR1 and CDR2: SGHNT and YYREEE (reference sequence). CDR3 DNA sequence: TGTGCCAGCAGCTTGGCCTCCGAGAACACTGAAGCTTTCTTT. Translated, it gives CASSLASENTEAFF.

The sample holds many counts of this clonotype. The gene calls are TRBV7-2 and TRBJ1-1; 7 bases map to TRBD1. V was clipped by 5 bases and J by 0 bases; unmatched bases: 3. This CDR3 has 14 residues. Germline V gene lookup returns CDR1 SGHTA and CDR2 FQGNSA. CDR3 DNA: TGTGCCAGCAGCCCACAGGGGATGAACACTGAAGCTTTCTTT. Its translation: CASSPQGMNTEAFF. The full variable domain, with the rest looked up from reference TRBV7-2 and TRBJ1-1, is GAGVSQSPSNKVTEKGKDVELRCDPISGHTALYWYRQSLGQGLEFLIYFQGNSAPDKSGLPSDRFSAERTGGSVSTLTIQRTQQEDSAVYLCASSPQGMNTEAFFGQGTRLTVV.

This rearrangement joins TRBV27 to TRBJ2-3; TRBD2 might be the D (6 bases). CDR1 is MNHEY, CDR2 SMNVEV, per germline (reference sequence). V lost 7 bases to trimming and J lost 7 bases, with 15 bases between them. This CDR3 has 13 amino acids. The CDR3 DNA is TGTGCCAGCAAGGGACTGACGGGGAATACGCAGTATTTT. Amino acid sequence: CASKGLTGNTQYF.

This clonotype was counted a few times. V is TRBV6-6 and J is TRBJ2-5; either TRBD1 or TRBD2 may fit D (5 bases each). Trimming removed 7 bases at V and 5 bases at J, with 14 bases between. The length of the CDR3 is 13 residues. CDR1 MNHNY and CDR2 SVGAGI come from the germline V gene (reference sequence). DNA of the CDR3: TGTGCCAGCACTCGAGGGGCAGTGGAGACCCAGTACTTC. It yields the protein CASTRGAVETQYF.

The rearrangement uses TRBV20-1 and TRBJ2-2; 8 bases are shared with TRBD1. V shed 1 base, J shed 5 bases, and the junction held 6 bases outside the gene matches. The CDR3 consists of 15 residues. Germline V gene data show CDR1 as DFQATT and CDR2 as SNEGSKA (reference sequence). The CDR3 spells CSARVGQGWTGELFF. CDR3 DNA sequence: TGCAGTGCTAGAGTTGGACAGGGATGGACCGGGGAGCTGTTTTTT.

This clonotype was recorded a few times. V usage is TRBV5-6 and J usage is TRBJ2-7, with D perhaps given as TRBD1 or TRBD2 (5 bases each). Per germline, CDR1 SGHDT and CDR2 YYEEEE. The CDR3 is 15 residues long. Trimming left V 3 bases short and J 0 bases short, with 13 bases between. DNA for the CDR3: TGTGCCAGCAGCTGGGGGACGACAAGCTCCTACGAGCAGTACGTC. Translated, it gives CASSWGTTSSYEQYV.

The genes are TRBV29-1 and TRBJ1-3; tentative D call: TRBD1 (5 bases). Trimming took off 2 bases at V and 0 bases at J, with 8 bases between the two ends. This CDR3 region has 14 residues. Germline V gives CDR1 SQVTM, CDR2 ANQGSEA. Here the CDR3 reads CSVEYTGSGNTIYF. DNA of the CDR3: TGCAGCGTTGAATACACAGGCTCTGGAAACACCATATATTTT.

The chain employs TRBV20-1 and TRBJ1-2; D is perhaps TRBD1 (5 bases). The V gene's germline CDR1 is DFQATT and CDR2 SNEGSKA (reference sequence). CDR3 length: 12 residues. V lost 5 bases and J 4 bases, leaving 11 bases between the germline ends. CDR3 in amino acids: CSAGGGVYGYTF. CDR3 nucleotide sequence: TGCAGTGCTGGGGGAGGGGTCTATGGCTACACCTTC.

This clonotype was recorded a few times. J is TRBJ1-2 and V is TRBV12-3 or TRBV12-4; no clear D gene. The CDR3 loop spans 12 amino acids. The V and J ends lost 3 bases and 7 bases respectively, with 9 bases between them. The CDR3 DNA reads TGTGCCAGCAGTTTGGAAGGCTCTGGCTACACCTTC. Its translation is CASSLEGSGYTF.

This clonotype came up a few times. The chain has TRBV5-1 and TRBJ2-3; no clear D gene. V dropped 3 bases and J dropped 0 bases, with 14 bases sitting between them. From germline, CDR1 is SGHRS and CDR2 YFSETQ. This CDR3 region has 16 residues. The CDR3 bases are TGCGCCAGCAGCTCCGCCGGTCTTTCTAGCACAGATACGCAGTATTTT. Protein sequence: CASSSAGLSSTDTQYF.

The rearrangement joins TRBV4-3 to TRBJ1-1; D possibly corresponds to TRBD1 (5 bases). V shed 1 base and J shed 1 base, with 16 bases lying between them. Germline lookup yields CDR1 LGHNA and CDR2 YSLEER. The CDR3 loop spans 17 amino acids. CDR3 residues: CASSQGPGRMENTEAFF. The DNA for the CDR3 is TGCGCCAGCAGCCAAGGTCCAGGGAGAATGGAGAACACTGAAGCTTTCTTT.

This clonotype has just a few counts. The chain recombines TRBV12-3 or TRBV12-4 with TRBJ1-1; 9 positions match TRBD1. Trimming took 4 bases from V and 3 from J; bases not matched to a gene: 3. This CDR3 has 14 residues. Written as DNA, the CDR3 is TGTGCCAGCAGTTACGGACAGGGGTACACTGAAGCTTTCTTT. Its translation is CASSYGQGYTEAFF.

The CDR3 loop is CSANLAGGRYNEQFF. DNA for the CDR3: TGCAGTGCTAACTTAGCGGGGGGGCGTTACAATGAGCAGTTCTTC. This chain links TRBV20-1 with TRBJ2-1; 11 bases line up with TRBD2. There are 15 residues in the CDR3. Germline V gene data show CDR1 as DFQATT and CDR2 as SNEGSKA (reference sequence). Unmatched junction bases numbered 6, after V lost 4 bases and J lost 4 bases.

This clonotype was recorded a few times. The J gene is TRBJ1-3, the V gene TRBV11-1; D gene uncertain. The CDR3 has 12 amino acids. Germline CDR1 is SGHAT and CDR2 is FQDESV (reference sequence). V lost 5 bases and J 4 bases, leaving 6 bases between the germline ends. In nucleotides, the CDR3 is TGTGCCAGCAGCCTTATCGGAAACACCATATATTTT. As protein: CASSLIGNTIYF.

The chain is built from TRBV7-9 and TRBJ1-4; tentative D call: TRBD1 (5 bases). The CDR3 runs to 15 residues. Germline V gene data show CDR1 as SEHNR and CDR2 as FQNEAQ (reference sequence). Between the trimmed V and J ends, which lost 1 base and 5 bases, there was a span of 11 bases. The CDR3 DNA is TGTGCCAGCAGCTTAGACCGGGGACCCAATGAAAAACTGTTTTTT. As protein: CASSLDRGPNEKLFF.

The table lists this clonotype with a few counts. The chain employs TRBV4-1 and TRBJ2-1; either TRBD1 or TRBD2 may fit D (5 bases each). In germline, CDR1 is MGHRA, CDR2 YSYEKL. V shed 6 bases and J shed 8 bases, with 14 bases lying between them. The CDR3 consists of 13 residues. CDR3 sequence: CASRQTGADEQFF. CDR3 nucleotides: TGCGCCAGCAGACAAACCGGGGCTGATGAGCAGTTCTTC.

V is TRBV7-2 and J is TRBJ2-1; the D gene is possibly TRBD1 (5 bases). Germline V lookup: CDR1 SGHTA, CDR2 FQGNSA. The length of the CDR3 is 12 residues. V gave up 2 bases and J gave up 14 bases, with 13 bases separating them. CDR3 nucleotide sequence: TGTGCCAGCAGCTTAACTGGGCAGGGTAAGTTCTTC. The encoded protein is CASSLTGQGKFF.

The DNA for the CDR3 is TGTGCCAGCAGCTTAGGTGATAGCGGGAGCTACGAGCAGTACTTC. It translates to CASSLGDSGSYEQYF. The genes are TRBV7-8 and TRBJ2-7; 9 bases fit TRBD2. V shed 1 base, J shed 3 bases, and the junction held 4 bases outside the gene matches. The germline gives CDR1 SGHVS, CDR2 FQNEAQ. The CDR3 is made up of 15 amino acids.

This chain joins TRBV6-1 and TRBJ2-3; D is undetermined. Trimming removed 1 base at V and 3 bases at J, with 8 bases between. The CDR3 length is 14 residues. Germline V gives CDR1 MNHNS, CDR2 SASEGT. CDR3 loop: CASSEGLETDTQYF. In nucleotides, the CDR3 is TGTGCCAGCAGTGAAGGCCTAGAGACAGATACGCAGTATTTT.

This chain links TRBV7-2 with TRBJ1-1; TRBD1 is a possible D gene (5 bases). Trimming shortened V by 3 bases and J by 1 base, and 15 bases separated the two germline ends. Germline loops: CDR1 SGHTA, CDR2 FQGNSA. The CDR3 contains 16 residues. The CDR3 loop is CASSFRQLGGNTEAFF. For the CDR3, the DNA is TGTGCCAGCAGCTTCAGACAGCTCGGGGGGAACACTGAAGCTTTCTTT.

This chain joins TRBV12-3 or TRBV12-4 and TRBJ1-6, with D possibly being TRBD1 (5 bases). CDR3 length equals 14 residues. Trimming removed 6 bases at V and 7 bases at J, with 13 bases between. The DNA for the CDR3 is TGTGCCAGCAGGGAGGGGATTTGGAATTCACCCCTCCACTTT. Translation gives CASREGIWNSPLHF.

This clonotype was counted a few times. The genes are TRBV15 and TRBJ2-3, with a tentative D call TRBD2 (5 bases). This CDR3 is 13 amino acids long. The V gene's germline CDR1 is LNHNV and CDR2 YYDKDF (reference sequence). The V end was cut by 6 bases, the J end by 5 bases, with 12 bases between. CDR3 sequence reads: CATRARGLDTQYF. The CDR3, as DNA: TGTGCCACCAGGGCCCGGGGTCTAGATACGCAGTATTTT.

The chain employs TRBV10-3 and TRBJ1-5; tentatively, D is TRBD1 (6 bases). The V gene lost 8 bases and the J gene lost 7 bases, with 9 bases spanning the gap. This CDR3 has 11 amino acids. Germline assignment: CDR1 ENHRY and CDR2 SYGVKD. CDR3 sequence: CAIGGGQPQHF. Here the CDR3 DNA reads TGTGCCATCGGGGGGGGCCAGCCCCAGCATTTT.